Below, 29 T cell receptor beta chains from the same sample are listed, as sequenced in a study of blood T cells in healthy people across ages (dated by TCRdb to 2013 to 2016). Receptor amplification or capture employed 5' RACE. This sample was sequenced with an Illumina HiSeq 2500. A second roughly 6 to 12 cycle PCR used a sample-barcoded 5' primer and a J-beta primer mix. The public reads were run again by TCRdb, first through fastp at Q25 and then through MiXCR, and only productive beta chains were kept. Rows with a matching CDR3 protein are joined into one entry that keeps the most common DNA and genes. This sample holds 1.2 million to 1.5 million distinct CDR3 sequences; around two fifths were observed only once. Jointly, the top ten make up roughly 7.7% of the sample. The material sequenced was blood. These receptors were collected from a woman in her late teens or twenties in good health.

This clonotype occurred once. The genes are TRBV10-1 and TRBJ1-2; D ambiguous. This CDR3 region has 16 residues. The ends were cut back, 4 bases at V and 6 bases at J, with 21 bases in the middle. The germline gives CDR1 WNHNN, CDR2 SYGVQD (reference sequence). The DNA of the CDR3 is TGCGCCAGCAGTGCCCGGATCGTCGAGGGTCTTGATGGCTACACCTTC. This encodes CASSARIVEGLDGYTF.

A word on this clonotype: The junction departs from germline at one end; a sequencing error may be responsible. This rearrangement joins TRBV4-1 to TRBJ2-2; TRBD1 matches at 9 bases. Germline-derived CDR1 and CDR2 are MGHRA and YSYEKL. The length of the CDR3 is 16 residues. CDR3 sequence: CASSRWDRELGGGLFF. The CDR3 DNA reads as TGCGCCAGCAGCAGGTGGGACAGGGAACTTGGCGGGGGGCTGTTTTTT.

This clonotype has only a few counts. The J gene is TRBJ2-7, the V gene TRBV6-1; possible D gene TRBD2, 5 bases. CDR1 and CDR2 (germline): MNHNS, SASEGT. The CDR3 is 14 amino acids. Trimming pared 8 bases from V and 7 bases from J, leaving 21 bases between. The DNA for the CDR3 is TGTGCCAGCGCACGGGAACCCGGTACGGGAGAGCAGTACTTC. Translating gives CASAREPGTGEQYF.

Turning to this clonotype: The junction differs from germline at one of its ends, possibly a read error. The chain links TRBV12-3 or TRBV12-4 to TRBJ2-1, with D perhaps given as TRBD1 or TRBD2 (5 bases each). This CDR3 contains 15 residues. This CDR3 reads CAGSLDPEGYNEQFF. As DNA, the CDR3 is TGTGCCGGCAGCCTGGACCCCGAGGGGTACAATGAGCAGTTCTTC.

The CDR3 coding sequence is TGTGCCAGCGGGGAGGGGTTCACTGAAGCTTTCTTT. Protein sequence: CASGEGFTEAFF. The chain links TRBV6-2 or TRBV6-3 to TRBJ1-1; D perhaps matches TRBD1 (5 bases). V lost 8 bases to trimming and J lost 4 bases, with 11 bases between them. The CDR3 runs 12 residues. The germline CDR1 and CDR2 sequences are MNHEY and SVGEGT.

The chain carries TRBV28 and TRBJ2-7; tentatively, D is TRBD1 or TRBD2 (6 bases each). Germline values: CDR1 MDHEN, CDR2 SYDVKM. Trimming took 9 bases from V and 6 from J, leaving 21 bases between them. This CDR3 contains 14 residues. The CDR3 is CASAGWQGIGEQYF. CDR3 bases: TGTGCCAGTGCGGGATGGCAGGGGATCGGCGAGCAGTACTTC.

The V and J genes are TRBV2 and TRBJ1-2, with a possible D match to TRBD1 (5 bases). Trimming left V 8 bases short and J 8 bases short, with 18 bases between. CDR1 is SNHLY and CDR2 is FYNNEI in the germline V gene. This CDR3 comprises 13 residues. CDR3 protein: CASGGSFQLGYTF. In DNA form, the CDR3 reads TGTGCCAGCGGGGGATCATTCCAATTAGGCTACACCTTC.

This clonotype was detected many times. The rearrangement links TRBV13 to TRBJ2-5; 7 nucleotides line up with TRBD1. V lost 4 bases, J lost 4 bases, and 6 bases stayed unmatched. The CDR3 length is 14 residues. Germline CDR1 is PRHDT and CDR2 is FYEKMQ (reference sequence). CDR3 loop: CASSSTRQGETQYF. Written as DNA, the CDR3 is TGTGCCAGCAGCTCCACCCGACAGGGAGAGACCCAGTACTTC.

V and J are TRBV24-1 and TRBJ2-1; 9 bases agree with TRBD1. Looked up from germline, CDR1 is KGHDR and CDR2 is SFDVKD. Trimming took 10 bases from V and 1 from J; bases not matched to a gene: 10. The length of the CDR3 is 16 residues. Here the CDR3 reads CATAADRGGSYNEQFF. The DNA of the CDR3 is TGTGCCACTGCCGCGGACAGGGGAGGGTCCTACAATGAGCAGTTCTTC.

The rearrangement uses TRBV30 and TRBJ2-5; 8 positions match TRBD2. V trimming: 1 base; J trimming: 7 bases; junction bases outside the gene matches: 5. This CDR3 has 13 amino acids. Germline CDR1 reads GTSNPN; CDR2 reads SVGIG (reference sequence). This chain's CDR3 is CAWSGGTSGTQYF. The DNA for the CDR3 is TGTGCCTGGAGTGGGGGGACTAGTGGGACCCAGTACTTC.

As concerns this clonotype: The junction does not match germline at one end; this may be a read error. The chain combines TRBV14 with TRBJ2-1; possible D gene TRBD1, 5 bases. From germline, CDR1 is SGHDN and CDR2 FVKESK. This CDR3 comprises 14 residues. The CDR3 DNA is TGTGCCAGCAGCGGGGCGGTCGTTTGGAATGAGCGGTTCTTC. Its translation is CASSGAVVWNERFF.

This clonotype came up many times. The rearrangement links TRBV29-1 to TRBJ2-5; the D is unclear. Between the trimmed V and J ends, which lost 1 base and 2 bases, there was a span of 8 bases. Germline assignment: CDR1 SQVTM and CDR2 ANQGSEA. The CDR3 totals 13 residues. CDR3 in amino acids: CSVEVTYQETQYF. CDR3 coding DNA: TGCAGCGTTGAAGTAACCTATCAAGAGACCCAGTACTTC.

This clonotype was observed a handful of times. The V gene is TRBV7-8, the J gene TRBJ1-2; unclear D gene. Germline lookup yields CDR1 SGHVS and CDR2 FQNEAQ. With 2 bases removed from V and 0 bases from J, the gap between germline ends came to 13 bases. The CDR3 is 16 residues long. The CDR3 coding sequence is TGTGCCAGCAGCTTAAGATCTAGGATTCCTAACTATGGCTACACCTTC. Residues: CASSLRSRIPNYGYTF.

Points on this clonotype: At one end, the junction sequence differs from germline, possibly due to a read error. The V and J genes are TRBV5-1 and TRBJ2-1; D is uncertain. This CDR3 has 15 residues. The germline V gene encodes CDR1 SGHRS and CDR2 YFSETQ. CDR3 in amino acids: CAGSLSPAASNEQFF. Here the CDR3 DNA reads TGCGCCGGCAGCCTGTCGCCTGCGGCATCCAATGAGCAGTTCTTC. Using reference TRBV5-1 and TRBJ2-1 for the parts outside the CDR3, the full variable domain is KAGVTQTPRYLIKTRGQQVTLSCSPISGHRSVSWYQQTPGQGLQFLFEYFSETQRNKGNFPGRFSGRQFSNSRSEMNVSTLELGDSALYLCAGSLSPAASNEQFFGPGTRLTVL.

This clonotype was detected only a few times. CDR3 protein: CASSYPEVAGYEQETQYF. Here the CDR3 DNA reads TGTGCCAGCAGTTACCCCGAAGTAGCGGGGTACGAGCAGGAGACCCAGTACTTC. This chain uses TRBV6-2 or TRBV6-3 with TRBJ2-4, with 8 bases identical to TRBD2. With the DNA end fitting TRBJ2-5 better, the J assignment may be wrong. Germline CDR1 reads MNHEY; CDR2 reads SVGEGT. CDR3 length: 18 amino acids.

The CDR3 nucleotides are TGTGCCACCGGATGCGTGAGGAACACCGGGGAGCTGTTTTTT. Translated: CATGCVRNTGELFF. The chain joins TRBV10-3 to TRBJ2-2; no definite D call. The CDR3 has 14 residues. V was shortened by 10 bases and J by 1 base, with 13 bases between the two germline ends. Germline CDR1 and CDR2: ENHRY and SYGVKD.

This clonotype turned up a few times. The chain links TRBV29-1 to TRBJ1-2, with a weak D call TRBD1 (6 bases). CDR1 is SQVTM, CDR2 ANQGSEA, per germline. The CDR3 consists of 13 residues. V was pared by 6 bases and J by 3 bases, with 14 bases between. This CDR3 reads CSVRGGWDYGYTF. As DNA, the CDR3 is TGCAGCGTGAGGGGGGGCTGGGACTATGGCTACACCTTC.

Worth noting for this clonotype: A junction boundary mismatches the germline segment, possibly from a read error. The V and J genes are TRBV24-1 and TRBJ2-3; D call uncertain. Germline assignment: CDR1 KGHDR and CDR2 SFDVKD. The CDR3 has 13 amino acids. The CDR3 DNA reads as TGTGTCACCAGTGATCCGGACACAGATACGCAGTATTTT. Translation gives CVTSDPDTDTQYF.

There are a few counts of this clonotype. The chain combines TRBV4-1 with TRBJ2-1; perhaps TRBD1 as D (6 bases). V shed 4 bases and J shed 9 bases, with 22 bases lying between them. Germline CDR1 is MGHRA and CDR2 is YSYEKL. This CDR3 contains 16 residues. CDR3 amino acids: CASSPLGQGLNGEQFF. CDR3 nucleotide sequence: TGCGCCAGCAGCCCCCTGGGGCAGGGGTTGAACGGTGAGCAGTTCTTC.

This clonotype was counted a few times. The CDR3 is CASSDQTGHPPETQYF. DNA of the CDR3: TGTGCCAGCAGTGATCAGACAGGGCACCCCCCTGAGACCCAGTACTTC. The J gene is TRBJ2-5, the V gene TRBV9; TRBD1 matches 7 bases. Germline V lookup: CDR1 SGDLS, CDR2 YYNGEE. V lost 5 bases, J lost 5 bases, and 15 bases stayed unmatched. There are 16 residues in the CDR3.

The CDR3: CASSLARTSGGDSSTDTQYF. The CDR3 DNA follows: TGCGCCAGCAGCTTGGCCCGGACTAGCGGGGGCGATTCTAGCACAGATACGCAGTATTTT. The J gene is TRBJ2-3, the V gene TRBV5-1; TRBD2 matches at 13 bases. The germline CDR1 and CDR2 sequences are SGHRS and YFSETQ. Trimming removed 0 bases from V and 0 bases from J; junction bases left unmatched: 10. The CDR3 contains 20 residues.

V and J are TRBV20-1 and TRBJ1-2; 9 nucleotides align to TRBD1. Germline loops: CDR1 DFQATT, CDR2 SNEGSKA (reference sequence). The CDR3 spans 14 residues. V shed 2 bases, J shed 2 bases, and the junction held 3 bases outside the gene matches. The DNA for the CDR3 is TGCAGTGCTAGAAGGGACAGGGAGAACTATGGCTACACCTTC. Residues: CSARRDRENYGYTF.

The chain couples TRBV29-1 to TRBJ2-4; weak D call: TRBD1 (7 bases). The CDR3 length is 15 residues. Germline CDR1 SQVTM, CDR2 ANQGSEA. V lost 2 bases and J lost 13, with 24 bases in between. CDR3 loop: CSVEPLQGTFREQYF. CDR3 in DNA: TGCAGCGTTGAACCACTACAGGGGACCTTCCGGGAGCAGTACTTC.

For this clonotype: Since a much larger clone is just one base distant, this may be a read error. This chain uses TRBV7-2 with TRBJ2-1; no firm D call. Germline V gene lookup returns CDR1 SGHTA and CDR2 FQGNSA. CDR3 length equals 15 residues. The CDR3 coding sequence is TGTGCCGGCAGCCTTTCGAGCTCCTCCTACAATGAGCAGTTCTTC. This gives the protein CAGSLSSSSYNEQFF.

As concerns this clonotype: The junction differs from germline at one of its ends, possibly a read error. The V gene is TRBV6-2 or TRBV6-3, the J gene TRBJ2-3, with 8 bases lining up with TRBD2. The germline V gene has CDR1 MNHEY and CDR2 SVGEGT. This CDR3 is built from 15 residues. The CDR3 DNA follows: TGTGCCAGCAGTCCGACTAACGGGGGGGCAGATGCGCAGTATTTT. Translation gives CASSPTNGGADAQYF.

The sample holds a few counts of this clonotype. V usage is TRBV28 and J usage is TRBJ1-5; the match to TRBD1 covers 8 bases. Losses at the gene ends were 4 bases for V and 0 bases for J; bases not matched to a gene: 8. Germline V lookup: CDR1 MDHEN, CDR2 SYDVKM. CDR3 length: 17 amino acids. The DNA of the CDR3 is TGTGCCAGCAGTTCCGCGGACAGGGATTTTAGCAATCAGCCCCAGCATTTT. Translation: CASSSADRDFSNQPQHF.

This chain uses TRBV20-1 with TRBJ2-1; the match to TRBD2 covers 11 bases. The CDR3 spans 15 residues. Germline loops: CDR1 DFQATT, CDR2 SNEGSKA (reference sequence). J lost 8 bases, V lost 0 bases, and 6 bases had no gene match. This CDR3 reads CSAREIAGGPDEQFF. CDR3 sequence (DNA): TGCAGTGCTAGAGAAATAGCGGGGGGGCCCGATGAGCAGTTCTTC.

This chain connects TRBV27 to TRBJ2-3; 9 nucleotides line up with TRBD1. The CDR3 covers 17 residues. V lost 3 bases, J lost 1 base, and 8 bases stayed unmatched. Germline-derived CDR1 and CDR2 are MNHEY and SMNVEV (reference sequence). The CDR3 here is CASSLQGQGMRTDTQYF. Here the CDR3 DNA reads TGTGCCAGCAGTTTGCAAGGACAGGGGATGCGCACAGATACGCAGTATTTT.

The CDR3 loop reads CASSLRPGVDYGYTF. CDR3 sequence (DNA): TGTGCCAGCAGCTTACGTCCAGGGGTGGACTATGGCTACACCTTC. The chain joins TRBV7-3 to TRBJ1-2; possibly TRBD1 for D (6 bases). Looked up from germline, CDR1 is SGHTA and CDR2 is FQGTGA. V was shortened by 2 bases and J by 3 bases, with 13 bases between the two germline ends. This CDR3 contains 15 residues.